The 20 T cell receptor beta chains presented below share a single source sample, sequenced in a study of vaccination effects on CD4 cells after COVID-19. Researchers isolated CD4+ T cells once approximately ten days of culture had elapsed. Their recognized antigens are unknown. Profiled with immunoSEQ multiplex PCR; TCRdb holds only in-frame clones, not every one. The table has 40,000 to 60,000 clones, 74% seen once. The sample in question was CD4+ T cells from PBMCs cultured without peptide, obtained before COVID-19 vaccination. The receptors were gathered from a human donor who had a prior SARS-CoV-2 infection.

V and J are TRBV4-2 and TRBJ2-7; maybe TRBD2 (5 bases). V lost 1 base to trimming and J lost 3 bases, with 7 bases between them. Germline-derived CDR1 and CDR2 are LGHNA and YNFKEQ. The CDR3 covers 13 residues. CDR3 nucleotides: TGTGCCAGCAGCCAAGTGGGGAGCTACGAGCAGTACTTC. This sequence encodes CASSQVGSYEQYF.

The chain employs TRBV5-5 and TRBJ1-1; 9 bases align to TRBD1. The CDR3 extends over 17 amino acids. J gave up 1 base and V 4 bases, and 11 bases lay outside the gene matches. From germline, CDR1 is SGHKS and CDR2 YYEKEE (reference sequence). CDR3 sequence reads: CASSRQGGVTGNTEAFF. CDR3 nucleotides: TGTGCCAGCAGCCGACAGGGGGGTGTTACTGGGAACACTGAAGCTTTCTTT.

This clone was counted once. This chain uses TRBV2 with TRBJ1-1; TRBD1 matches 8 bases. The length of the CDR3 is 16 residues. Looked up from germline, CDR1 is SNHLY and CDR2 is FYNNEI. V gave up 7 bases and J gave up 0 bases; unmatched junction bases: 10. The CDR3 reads CASKTPRQGMNTEAFF. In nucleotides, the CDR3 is TGTGCCAGCAAGACTCCGAGACAGGGGATGAACACTGAAGCTTTCTTT.

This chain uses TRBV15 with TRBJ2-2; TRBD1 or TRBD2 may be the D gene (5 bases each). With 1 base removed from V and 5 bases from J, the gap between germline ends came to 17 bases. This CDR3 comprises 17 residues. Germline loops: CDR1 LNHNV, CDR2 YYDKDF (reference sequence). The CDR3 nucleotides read TGTGCCACCAGCAGAGCGGGACGCCTCGCCTCGACCGGGGAGCTGTTTTTT. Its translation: CATSRAGRLASTGELFF.

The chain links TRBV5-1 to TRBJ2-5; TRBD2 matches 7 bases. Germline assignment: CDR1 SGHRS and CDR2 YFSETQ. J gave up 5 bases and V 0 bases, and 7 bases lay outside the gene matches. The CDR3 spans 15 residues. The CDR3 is CASSLEGGPGETQYF. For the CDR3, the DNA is TGCGCCAGCAGCTTGGAGGGAGGGCCGGGGGAGACCCAGTACTTC.

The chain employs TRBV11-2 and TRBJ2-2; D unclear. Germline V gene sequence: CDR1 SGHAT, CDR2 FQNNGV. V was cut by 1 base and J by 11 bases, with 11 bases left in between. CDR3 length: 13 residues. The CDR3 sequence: CASSLVAFGELFF. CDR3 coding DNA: TGTGCCAGCAGCTTAGTCGCGTTTGGCGAGCTGTTTTTT.

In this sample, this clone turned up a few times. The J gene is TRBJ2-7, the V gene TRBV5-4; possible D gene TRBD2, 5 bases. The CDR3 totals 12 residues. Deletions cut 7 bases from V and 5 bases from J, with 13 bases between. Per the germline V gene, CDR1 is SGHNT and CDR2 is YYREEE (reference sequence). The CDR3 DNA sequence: TGTGCCAGCTCTCGGGGAGTGGACGAGCAGTACTTC. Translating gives CASSRGVDEQYF.

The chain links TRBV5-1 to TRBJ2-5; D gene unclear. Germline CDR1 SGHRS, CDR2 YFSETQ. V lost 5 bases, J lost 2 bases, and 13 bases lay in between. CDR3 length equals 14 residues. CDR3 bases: TGCGCCAGCAGTCACCCGGGCTCTCAAGAGACCCAGTACTTC. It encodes CASSHPGSQETQYF. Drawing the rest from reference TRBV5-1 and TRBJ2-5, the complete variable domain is KAGVTQTPRYLIKTRGQQVTLSCSPISGHRSVSWYQQTPGQGLQFLFEYFSETQRNKGNFPGRFSGRQFSNSRSEMNVSTLELGDSALYLCASSHPGSQETQYFGPGTRLLVL.

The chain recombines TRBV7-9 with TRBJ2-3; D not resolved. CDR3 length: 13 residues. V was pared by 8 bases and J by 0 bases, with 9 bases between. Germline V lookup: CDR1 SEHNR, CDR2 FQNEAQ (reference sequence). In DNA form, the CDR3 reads TGTGCCAGCCGACCTCCCAGCACAGATACGCAGTATTTT. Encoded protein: CASRPPSTDTQYF.

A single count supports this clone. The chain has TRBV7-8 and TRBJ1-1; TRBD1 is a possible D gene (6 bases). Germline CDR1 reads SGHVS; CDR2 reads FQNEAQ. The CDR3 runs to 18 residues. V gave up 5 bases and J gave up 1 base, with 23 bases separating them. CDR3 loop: CASSHTRFLRTENTEAFF. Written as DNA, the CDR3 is TGTGCCAGCAGCCATACACGATTCCTAAGGACAGAGAACACTGAAGCTTTCTTT. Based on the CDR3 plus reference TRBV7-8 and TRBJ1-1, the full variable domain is GAGVSQSPRYKVAKRGQDVALRCDPISGHVSLFWYQQALGQGPEFLTYFQNEAQLDKSGLPSDRFFAERPEGSVSTLKIQRTQQEDSAVYLCASSHTRFLRTENTEAFFGQGTRLTVV.

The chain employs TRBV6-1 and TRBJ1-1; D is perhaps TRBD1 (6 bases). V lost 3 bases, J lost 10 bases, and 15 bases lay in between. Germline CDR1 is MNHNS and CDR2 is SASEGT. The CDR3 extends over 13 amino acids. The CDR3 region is CASSDPHEQGAFF. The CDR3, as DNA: TGTGCCAGCAGTGATCCGCATGAACAGGGAGCTTTCTTT.

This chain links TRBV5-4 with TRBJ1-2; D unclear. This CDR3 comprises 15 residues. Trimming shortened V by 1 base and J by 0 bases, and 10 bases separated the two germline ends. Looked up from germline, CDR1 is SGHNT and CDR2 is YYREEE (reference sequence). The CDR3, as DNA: TGTGCCAGCAGCTTGATCGGGGTCTCTAACTATGGCTACACCTTC. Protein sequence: CASSLIGVSNYGYTF. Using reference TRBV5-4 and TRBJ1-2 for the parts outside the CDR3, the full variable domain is ETGVTQSPTHLIKTRGQQVTLRCSSQSGHNTVSWYQQALGQGPQFIFQYYREEENGRGNFPPRFSGLQFPNYSSELNVNALELDDSALYLCASSLIGVSNYGYTFGSGTRLTVV.

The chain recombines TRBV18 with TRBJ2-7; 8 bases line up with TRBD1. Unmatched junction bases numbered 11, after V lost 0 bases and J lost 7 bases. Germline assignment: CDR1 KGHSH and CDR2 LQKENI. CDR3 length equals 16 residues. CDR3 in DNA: TGTGCCAGCTCACCACCGTCTGGACAGGGTTTGCGGGAGCAGTACTTC. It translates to CASSPPSGQGLREQYF.

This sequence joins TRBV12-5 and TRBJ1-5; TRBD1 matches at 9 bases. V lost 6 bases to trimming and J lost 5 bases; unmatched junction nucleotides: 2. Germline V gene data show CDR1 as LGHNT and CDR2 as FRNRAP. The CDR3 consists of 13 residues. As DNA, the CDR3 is TGTGCTAGTGGCTGGGACAGGGATCAGCCCCAGCATTTT. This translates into CASGWDRDQPQHF.

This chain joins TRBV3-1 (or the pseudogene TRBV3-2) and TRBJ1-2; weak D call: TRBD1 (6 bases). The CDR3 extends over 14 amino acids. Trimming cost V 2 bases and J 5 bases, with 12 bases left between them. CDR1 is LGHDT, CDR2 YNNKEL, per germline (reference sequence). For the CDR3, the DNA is TGTGCCAGCAGCCAACGGGGGGCTGGGTATGGCTACACCTTC. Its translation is CASSQRGAGYGYTF.

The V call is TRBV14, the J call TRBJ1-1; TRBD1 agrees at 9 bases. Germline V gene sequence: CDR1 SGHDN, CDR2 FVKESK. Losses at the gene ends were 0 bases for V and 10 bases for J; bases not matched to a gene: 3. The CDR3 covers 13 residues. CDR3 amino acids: CASSQDGTGRAFF. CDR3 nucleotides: TGTGCCAGCAGCCAAGATGGGACAGGGAGAGCTTTCTTT.

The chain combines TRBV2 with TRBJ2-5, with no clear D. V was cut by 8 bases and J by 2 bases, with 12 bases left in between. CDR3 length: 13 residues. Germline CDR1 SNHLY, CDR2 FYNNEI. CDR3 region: CASLRRVQETQYF. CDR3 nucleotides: TGTGCCAGCCTAAGACGGGTACAAGAGACCCAGTACTTC.

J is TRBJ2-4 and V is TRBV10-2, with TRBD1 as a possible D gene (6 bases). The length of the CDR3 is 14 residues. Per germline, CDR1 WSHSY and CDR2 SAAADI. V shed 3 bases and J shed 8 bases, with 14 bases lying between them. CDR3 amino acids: CASSDRLGADIQYF. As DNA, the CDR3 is TGCGCCAGCAGTGATCGATTGGGGGCGGACATTCAGTACTTC.

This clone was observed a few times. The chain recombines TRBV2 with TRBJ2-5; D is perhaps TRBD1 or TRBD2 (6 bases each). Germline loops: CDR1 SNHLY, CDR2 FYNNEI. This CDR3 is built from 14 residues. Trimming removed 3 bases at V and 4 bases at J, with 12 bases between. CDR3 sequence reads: CASSDPRGGETQYF. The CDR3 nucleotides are TGTGCCAGCAGTGACCCCAGGGGAGGAGAGACCCAGTACTTC.

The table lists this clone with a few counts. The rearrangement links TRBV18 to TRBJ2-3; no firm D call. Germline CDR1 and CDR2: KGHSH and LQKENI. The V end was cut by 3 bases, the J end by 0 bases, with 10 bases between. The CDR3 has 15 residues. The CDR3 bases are TGTGCCAGCTCACCGGATGGGGTGAGCACAGATACGCAGTATTTT. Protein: CASSPDGVSTDTQYF.